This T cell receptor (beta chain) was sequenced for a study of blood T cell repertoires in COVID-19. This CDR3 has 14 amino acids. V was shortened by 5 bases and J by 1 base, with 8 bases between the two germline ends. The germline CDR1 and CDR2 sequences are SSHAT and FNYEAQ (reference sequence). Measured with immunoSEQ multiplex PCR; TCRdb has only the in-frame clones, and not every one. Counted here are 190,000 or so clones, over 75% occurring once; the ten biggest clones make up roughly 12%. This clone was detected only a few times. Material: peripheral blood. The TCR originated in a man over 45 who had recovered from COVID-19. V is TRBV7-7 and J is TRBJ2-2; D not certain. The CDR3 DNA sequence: TGTGCCAGCAGCACAAACATGAACACCGGGGAGCTGTTTTTT. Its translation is CASSTNMNTGELFF.